The 10 T cell receptor beta chains below come from one sample, sequenced in a study of regulatory T cells in long-lasting Graves disease. According to the study, TCR beta libraries were built with iRepertoire HTBI primers and CDR3-region Arm-PCR. TCRdb re-called the multiplex PCR reads with MiXCR, one entry per CDR3 protein. The sample lists 530,000 or so distinct CDR3 sequences; roughly 13% were seen once. Time point of the sample: newly diagnosed GD, antithyroid drugs for less than 3 months. Construction of the TCR library relied on RNA isolated from PBMCs. The same sample was also studied in work on T cells in Graves' hyperthyroidism and ophthalmopathy.

Sequenced here: peripheral blood mononuclear cells (PBMCs), sampled at new diagnosis, from a patient treated with antithyroid drugs. The receptors were sampled from a young man with Graves disease.

This clonotype came up a few times. V usage is TRBV24-1 and J usage is TRBJ2-1; 7 bases match TRBD2. This CDR3 is built from 14 residues. Per germline, CDR1 KGHDR and CDR2 SFDVKD. The V and J ends lost 10 bases and 5 bases, in that order; junction bases with no gene match: 10. DNA of the CDR3: TGTGCCACAGCAAGAATCGCGGGGGACAATGAGCAGTTCTTC. This gives the protein CATARIAGDNEQFF.

This clonotype was picked up many times. The chain couples TRBV2 to TRBJ2-1; 9 bases fit TRBD1. V gave up 6 bases and J gave up 6 bases; unmatched junction bases: 9. Germline CDR1 and CDR2: SNHLY and FYNNEI. This CDR3 comprises 15 residues. The CDR3 spells CASRTGTGSFNEQFF. The CDR3 DNA follows: TGTGCCAGCAGAACCGGGACAGGGAGTTTCAATGAGCAGTTCTTC.

This clonotype has at least ten counts. The rearrangement uses TRBV2 and TRBJ2-1; 14 nucleotides agree with TRBD2. Unmatched junction bases numbered 12, after V lost 9 bases and J lost 2 bases. The germline gives CDR1 SNHLY, CDR2 FYNNEI. The CDR3 totals 18 residues. CDR3 protein: CARMQLPTSGRAYNEQFF. Written as DNA, the CDR3 is TGTGCCAGGATGCAGTTACCGACTAGCGGGAGGGCCTACAATGAGCAGTTCTTC.

This clonotype has more than one count but fewer than ten. This chain uses TRBV24-1 with TRBJ1-2; D remains ambiguous. Trimming shortened V by 3 bases and J by 8 bases, and 15 bases separated the two germline ends. The CDR3 contains 14 residues. Germline values: CDR1 KGHDR, CDR2 SFDVKD. CDR3 sequence reads: CATSDPWEGRGYTF. DNA of the CDR3: TGTGCCACCAGTGATCCCTGGGAAGGGCGCGGCTACACCTTC.

In this sample, this clonotype turned up many times. This rearrangement joins TRBV7-2 to TRBJ2-3, with 16 bases matching TRBD2. CDR1 is SGHTA, CDR2 FQGNSA, per germline. V was pared by 10 bases and J by 4 bases, with 14 bases of the junction left unmatched. The CDR3 is 18 residues long. The CDR3 nucleotides read TGTGCCACCGATACCCCGGGACTAGCGGGAGGGATGGCAGATACGCAGTATTTT. It codes for CATDTPGLAGGMADTQYF.

The sample holds a few counts of this clonotype. The chain has TRBV20-1 and TRBJ2-3; 10 bases fit TRBD2. Germline V gene sequence: CDR1 DFQATT, CDR2 SNEGSKA (reference sequence). With V trimmed by 5 bases and J by 2 bases, 19 bases remained unmatched. The length of the CDR3 is 19 residues. CDR3 coding DNA: TGCAGTGCTCTAATATTTCTAGCGGGAGCGGCGGGAAACACAGATACGCAGTATTTT. Its protein product is CSALIFLAGAAGNTDTQYF.

There are a few counts of this clonotype. At one end, the junction sequence differs from germline, possibly due to a read error. The chain joins TRBV11-2 to TRBJ2-5; 11 bases match TRBD2. The germline V gene encodes CDR1 SGHAT and CDR2 FQNNGV. The CDR3 extends over 16 amino acids. CDR3 residues: CASRKGGLADQETQCF. The CDR3 DNA follows: TGTGCCAGCAGGAAAGGGGGACTAGCGGATCAAGAGACCCAGTGCTTC.

This clonotype was recorded many times. V usage is TRBV9 and J usage is TRBJ1-6, with 11 bases fitting TRBD1. CDR1 SGDLS and CDR2 YYNGEE come from the germline V gene. CDR3 length: 16 amino acids. Trimming removed 3 bases from V and 4 bases from J; junction bases left unmatched: 3. CDR3 sequence reads: CASSARDRGYNSPLHF. CDR3 nucleotide sequence: TGTGCCAGCAGCGCCCGGGACAGGGGGTATAATTCACCCCTCCACTTT.

This clonotype was observed a few times. The junction differs from germline at one of its ends, possibly a read error. This chain connects TRBV27 to TRBJ2-7; 11 bases align to TRBD2. The CDR3 has 17 amino acids. Germline CDR1 MNHEY, CDR2 SMNVEV (reference sequence). The CDR3 reads CASSQATRLAGTYKQYF. The CDR3 DNA follows: TGTGCCAGCAGTCAAGCCACACGACTAGCGGGGACCTACAAGCAGTACTTC.

Ten or more counts support this clonotype. The chain links TRBV28 to TRBJ2-2, with D hard to call. V was cut by 5 bases and J by 1 base, with 8 bases left in between. The CDR3 length is 14 residues. In germline, CDR1 is MDHEN, CDR2 SYDVKM. CDR3 sequence reads: CASSGPLNTGELFF. Here the CDR3 DNA reads TGTGCCAGCAGTGGCCCATTGAACACCGGGGAGCTGTTTTTT. The full variable domain, rest sourced from reference TRBV28 and TRBJ2-2, is DVKVTQSSRYLVKRTGEKVFLECVQDMDHENMFWYRQDPGLGLRLIYFSYDVKMKEKGDIPEGYSVSREKKERFSLILESASTNQTSMYLCASSGPLNTGELFFGEGSRLTVL.